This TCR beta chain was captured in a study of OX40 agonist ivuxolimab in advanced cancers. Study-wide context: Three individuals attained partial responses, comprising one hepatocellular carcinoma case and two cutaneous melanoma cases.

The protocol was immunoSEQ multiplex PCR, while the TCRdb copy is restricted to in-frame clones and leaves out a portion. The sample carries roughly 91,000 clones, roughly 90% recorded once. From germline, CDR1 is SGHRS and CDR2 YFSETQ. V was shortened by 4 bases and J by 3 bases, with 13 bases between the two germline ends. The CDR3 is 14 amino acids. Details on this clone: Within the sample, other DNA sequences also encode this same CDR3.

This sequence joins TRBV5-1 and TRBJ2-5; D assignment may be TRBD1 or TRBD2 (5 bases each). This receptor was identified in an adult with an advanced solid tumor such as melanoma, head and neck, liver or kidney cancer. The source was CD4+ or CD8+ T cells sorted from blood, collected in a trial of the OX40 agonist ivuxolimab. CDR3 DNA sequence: TGCGCCAGCAGCACGGGGACCGGAAAAGAGACCCAGTACTTC. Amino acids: CASSTGTGKETQYF.